The rows below give T cell receptor beta chains drawn from one sample of a study of shared clonotypes between healthy human individuals. The repertoire was sequenced with immunoSEQ multiplex PCR; TCRdb's copy has only in-frame clones and lacks some. The data show 2 million to 2.5 million clones, around 95% seen once. The sequencing sample was made of naive CD4+ T cells sorted from blood. These receptors were obtained from a young man in good health. Both conserved end residues are part of each CDR3. The D gene is left open where the match is weak. A clone size is listed for some rows: how often the clone was seen (once, few, many), or a class if it is expanded.

>TRBD2|TRBJ2-1|NA|TRBV4-3
TGCGCCAGCAGCCAAGCACTAGCGGGAGCCTACAATGAGCAGTTCTTC
CASSQALAGAYNEQFF
>NA|TRBJ1-3|NA|TRBV7-2
TGTGCCAGCAGCCAGACAGCCGCGACGGTTGGAAACACCATATATTTT
CASSQTAATVGNTIYF
>NA|TRBJ1-1|NA|TRBV5-6
TGTGCCAGCAGCGTAGGGACGATTGACTTGACTGAAGCTTTCTTT
CASSVGTIDLTEAFF
>TRBD1|TRBJ2-3|NA|TRBV5-4
TGTGCCAGCAGCTCTGACAGGGGTAGCACAGATACGCAGTATTTT
CASSSDRGSTDTQYF
>NA|TRBJ1-6|NA|TRBV6-6
TGTGCCAGCAGTTATAATTCACCCCTCCACTTT
CASSYNSPLHF
>NA|TRBJ1-1|NA|TRBV9
TGTGCCAGCAGCGTAGGACAGACCACTGAAGCTTTCTTT
CASSVGQTTEAFF
>NA|TRBJ1-2|NA|TRBV20-1
TGCAGTGCTTGGGGTGACGGCTACACCTTC
CSAWGDGYTF
>NA|TRBJ2-3|NA|TRBV10-3
TGTGCCATCACGGGCGGGGCGACAGATACGCAGTATTTT
CAITGGATDTQYF
>NA|TRBJ2-5|NA|TRBV5-1
TGCGCCAGCAGCTTGGCACAGCCGTACCAAGAGACCCAGTACTTC
CASSLAQPYQETQYF
>NA|TRBJ2-1|NA|TRBV2
TGTGCCAGCAAGCTAGCCCCCATTGAGCAGTTCTTC
CASKLAPIEQFF
>NA|TRBJ2-1|NA|TRBV4-3
TGCGCCAGCAGCCAAGATCGGGACTTATACAATGAGCAGTTCTTC
CASSQDRDLYNEQFF
>NA|TRBJ2-2|once|TRBV18
TGTGCCAGCTCACCAACGTCGGAGGGGGAGCTGTTTTTT
CASSPTSEGELFF
>NA|TRBJ1-4|NA|TRBV28
TGTGCCAGCCTCTCTTCGGTCGGCGATAATGAAAAACTGTTTTTT
CASLSSVGDNEKLFF
>NA|TRBJ2-5|NA|TRBV5-4
TGTGCCAGCAGCTTGGCCGCGGGGGCATTAGAGACCCAGTACTTC
CASSLAAGALETQYF
>NA|TRBJ1-2|NA|TRBV7-2
TGTGCCAGCAGCCTCGGGATCGGCTATGGCTACACCTTC
CASSLGIGYGYTF
>NA|TRBJ2-7|once|TRBV28
TGTGCCAGCAGTCCGACAAAACCTACGGAGCAGTACTTC
CASSPTKPTEQYF
>NA|TRBJ2-1|NA|TRBV5-6
TGTGCCAGCAGCCATATATTGGGCAATGAGCAGTTCTTC
CASSHILGNEQFF
>NA|TRBJ2-1|few|TRBV30
TGTGCCTGGAGTGGAGACCTCTGGGAGCAGTTCTTC
CAWSGDLWEQFF
>NA|TRBJ2-7|NA|TRBV7-9
TGTGCCAGCAGCTTAGGTATAATGGCGGCCGCTCCCGAGCAGTACTTC
CASSLGIMAAAPEQYF
>NA|TRBJ2-2|NA|TRBV20-1
TGCAGTGCTCCAACCGGGGAGCTGTTTTTT
CSAPTGELFF
>NA|TRBJ1-2|NA|TRBV5-1
TGCGCCAGCAGCTTGGCAGGGAATACCTATGGCTACACCTTC
CASSLAGNTYGYTF
>NA|TRBJ2-3|NA|TRBV6-5
TGTGCCAGCAGTCGTAGCGGTATGAGCACAGATACGCAGTATTTT
CASSRSGMSTDTQYF
>NA|TRBJ1-3|NA|TRBV27
TGTGCCAGCAGCCCGGTCCCCCGCTCTGGAAACACCATATATTTT
CASSPVPRSGNTIYF
>TRBD2|TRBJ2-3|NA|TRBV5-4
TGTGCCAGCAGCATAGCGGGAGAGGGCCCAGATACGCAGTATTTT
CASSIAGEGPDTQYF
>TRBD1|TRBJ1-1|NA|TRBV9
TGTGCCAGCAGCCCCCGGACAGGGGGCTTCACTGAAGCTTTCTTT
CASSPRTGGFTEAFF
>NA|TRBJ2-2|NA|TRBV27
TGTGCCAGCAAGAGGGGACAAATGAACACCGGGGAGCTGTTTTTT
CASKRGQMNTGELFF
>NA|TRBJ1-1|NA|TRBV6-5
TGTGCCAGCAGTTACCGCCGCGAGGTCGGCTCTGAAGCTTTCTTT
CASSYRREVGSEAFF
>NA|TRBJ2-3|NA|TRBV30
TGTGCCTGGAGTGCTTCGACGTCTCGGCCGGTGGGAGATACGCAGTATTTT
CAWSASTSRPVGDTQYF
>NA|TRBJ1-1|NA|TRBV10-3
TGTGCCATCAGCCCCGGGGGTACCGTGAACACTGAAGCTTTCTTT
CAISPGGTVNTEAFF
>TRBD1|TRBJ2-7|once|TRBV10-3
TGTGCCATCAGTATAGACAGGGTGGGGTCCTACGAGCAGTACTTC
CAISIDRVGSYEQYF
>TRBD1|TRBJ2-2|NA|TRBV5-1
TGCGCCAGCAGCTACCGGGGGACAGGGGCGAACGCCGGGGAGCTGTTTTTT
CASSYRGTGANAGELFF
>NA|TRBJ1-1|NA|TRBV10-3
TGTGCCATCAGTGAGTTTGGGGAAAAGGCTGAAGCTTTCTTT
CAISEFGEKAEAFF
>TRBD1|TRBJ1-3|NA|TRBV6-5
TGTGCCAGCAGTCGCGGACAGGACTCTGGAAACACCATATATTTT
CASSRGQDSGNTIYF